The present T cell receptor beta chain was sequenced within a study of blood T cell repertoires in COVID-19. Using immunoSEQ multiplex PCR, the repertoire was profiled, and TCRdb retains in-frame clones only, with some absent. The table includes 150,000 or so clones, approximately 82% detected once. CDR1 is MNHEY and CDR2 is SVGAGI in the germline V gene. Trimming stripped 5 bases from V and 6 bases from J, with 8 bases between. The CDR3 is 12 residues long. This sequence joins TRBV6-5 and TRBJ2-1; D is possibly TRBD1 (6 bases). The clonotype comes from a woman aged 80 or over with acute or convalescent COVID-19. The sample taken for sequencing was peripheral blood. CDR3 amino acids: CASSTRGNEQFF. The CDR3 coding sequence is TGTGCCAGCAGTACCAGGGGCAATGAGCAGTTCTTC.